The present T cell receptor beta chain was sequenced within a study of blood T cell repertoires in COVID-19. Study background: The United States, Italy and Spain supplied acute and convalescent COVID-19 samples.

Original processing methods: Reference gene primer amplification yielded estimated nucleated cell counts. Produced via immunoSEQ multiplex PCR; TCRdb's table is partial and in-frame only. The V and J calls and clone size are taken from that table; D and trimming were inferred from the DNA. The top ten clones hold approximately 20% of a sample with some 70,000 clones, about 70% of them seen once. CDR3 length: 15 amino acids. With V trimmed by 2 bases and J by 4 bases, 2 bases remained unmatched. The germline gives CDR1 MNHEY, CDR2 SVGAGI. Sequences were obtained from peripheral blood. V and J are TRBV6-5 and TRBJ1-6, with TRBD1 matching over 7 bases. The receptor's source is a man in his 60s with acute or convalescent COVID-19. CDR3 residues: CASSYAGQYNSPLHF. The DNA of the CDR3 is TGTGCCAGCAGTTACGCGGGACAGTATAATTCACCCCTCCACTTT.